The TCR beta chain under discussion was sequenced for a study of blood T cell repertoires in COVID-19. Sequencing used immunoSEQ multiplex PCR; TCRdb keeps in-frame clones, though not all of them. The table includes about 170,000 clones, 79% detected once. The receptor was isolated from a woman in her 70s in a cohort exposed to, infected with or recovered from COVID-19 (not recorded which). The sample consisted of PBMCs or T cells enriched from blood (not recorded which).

The CDR3 nucleotides are TGCGCCAGCAGTGGCTTGGAGACTGAAGCTTTCTTT. It translates to CASSGLETEAFF. The chain has TRBV10-2 and TRBJ1-1; D is unclear. The CDR3 runs 12 residues. Germline V lookup: CDR1 WSHSY, CDR2 SAAADI. Between the trimmed V and J ends, which lost 4 bases and 5 bases, there was a span of 8 bases.